The 15 T cell receptor beta chains given below trace back to one sample, sequenced in a study of shared clonotypes between healthy human individuals. CD45RO-negative, CCR7-selected cells formed the naive CD8 fraction, which excluded terminally differentiated effector memory CD45RA+ cells. TCRdb's copy holds only in-frame clones and misses some; the assay was immunoSEQ multiplex PCR. This table holds approximately 840,000 clones, roughly 96% found once. The sample taken for sequencing was naive CD8+ T cells sorted from blood. These receptors were obtained from a man aged 25-45 years in good health.

The CDR3 protein is CASSEPGTSGRAKELFF. In DNA form, the CDR3 reads TGCGCCAGCAGTGAGCCTGGGACTAGCGGGAGGGCCAAGGAGCTGTTTTTT. V and J are TRBV10-2 and TRBJ2-2; 16 bases are shared with TRBD2. Germline V gives CDR1 WSHSY, CDR2 SAAADI. Trimming removed 2 bases from V and 10 bases from J; junction bases left unmatched: 7. CDR3 length equals 17 residues.

This chain uses TRBV27 with TRBJ2-1; D unclear. Between the trimmed V and J ends, which lost 2 bases and 7 bases, there was a span of 9 bases. The CDR3 sequence is 13 residues long. CDR1 is MNHEY and CDR2 is SMNVEV in the germline V gene (reference sequence). CDR3 sequence: CASSLGYQNEQFF. For the CDR3, the DNA is TGTGCCAGCAGTTTAGGGTACCAGAATGAGCAGTTCTTC.

This clone came up once. V gene TRBV10-2 combines with J gene TRBJ2-7, with D uncertain. The V and J ends lost 4 bases and 0 bases respectively, with 10 bases between them. CDR1 is WSHSY and CDR2 is SAAADI in the germline V gene. The CDR3 has 14 amino acids. The CDR3: CASSVTISSYEQYF. The CDR3 DNA is TGCGCCAGCAGTGTAACGATTAGCTCCTACGAGCAGTACTTC.

J is TRBJ2-7 and V is TRBV19; D is undetermined. The V end lost 1 base, the J end lost 6 bases, and 10 bases lay between the germline ends. The CDR3 runs 13 residues. Germline assignment: CDR1 LNHDA and CDR2 SQIVND (reference sequence). The CDR3 reads CASSIGLVREQYF. CDR3 in DNA: TGTGCCAGTAGTATAGGGCTAGTCCGCGAGCAGTACTTC.

The chain joins TRBV10-2 to TRBJ2-1; D gene ambiguous. CDR3 size: 14 residues. V shed 4 bases and J shed 4 bases, with 11 bases lying between them. CDR1 WSHSY and CDR2 SAAADI come from the germline V gene. CDR3 sequence reads: CASSGSKNYNEQFF. The CDR3 DNA sequence: TGCGCCAGCAGTGGCAGCAAAAATTACAATGAGCAGTTCTTC.

The count of this clone is one. The DNA of the CDR3 is TGTGCCAGCAGCTTGTCAGCTAGCGGGGCTAGCACAGATACGCAGTATTTT. This codes for CASSLSASGASTDTQYF. This chain connects TRBV7-9 to TRBJ2-3, with 9 bases lining up with TRBD2. Germline trimming cut 3 bases from V and 0 bases from J; bases unmatched to any gene: 7. Germline lookup yields CDR1 SEHNR and CDR2 FQNEAQ (reference sequence). This CDR3 spans 17 amino acids.

The table lists this clone with a count of one. The V gene is TRBV5-1, the J gene TRBJ2-5; TRBD2 matches 9 bases. Germline CDR1 is SGHRS and CDR2 is YFSETQ. V was pared by 4 bases and J by 1 base, with 14 bases of the junction left unmatched. The CDR3 spans 18 residues. This chain's CDR3 is CASSRLSGSHSFQETQYF. The DNA of the CDR3 is TGCGCCAGCAGCCGCCTTAGCGGGAGCCACAGCTTCCAAGAGACCCAGTACTTC.

In this sample, this clone turned up once. This chain connects TRBV4-1 to TRBJ1-5; weak D call: TRBD1 (6 bases). V was shortened by 1 base and J by 7 bases, with 20 bases between the two germline ends. The CDR3 is 17 amino acids. CDR1 is MGHRA, CDR2 YSYEKL, per germline. CDR3 DNA sequence: TGCGCCAGCAGCCAAGTTCTTGGGGGCAACCACCGACAGCCCCAGCATTTT. It codes for CASSQVLGGNHRQPQHF.

This chain joins TRBV7-6 and TRBJ2-5; 13 nucleotides line up with TRBD2. The ends lost 4 bases at V and 2 bases at J; junction bases unmatched: 16. This CDR3 comprises 20 residues. Germline lookup yields CDR1 SGHVS and CDR2 FNYEAQ. The CDR3 here is CASSSPPRTSGRQAQETQYF. CDR3 nucleotide sequence: TGTGCCAGCAGCTCCCCGCCCAGGACTAGCGGGAGACAGGCACAAGAGACCCAGTACTTC.

The rearrangement uses TRBV29-1 and TRBJ2-5, with D unresolved. Trimming removed 4 bases at V and 5 bases at J, with 8 bases between. Germline V gene sequence: CDR1 SQVTM, CDR2 ANQGSEA. The CDR3 contains 11 residues. The CDR3 region is CSVVQRETQYF. DNA for the CDR3: TGCAGCGTTGTTCAGAGGGAGACCCAGTACTTC. The whole variable domain, remainder taken from reference TRBV29-1 and TRBJ2-5, is SAVISQKPSRDICQRGTSLTIQCQVDSQVTMMFWYRQQPGQSLTLIATANQGSEATYESGFVIDKFPISRPNLTFSTLTVSNMSPEDSSIYLCSVVQRETQYFGPGTRLLVL.

The chain uses TRBV27 and TRBJ1-2; D perhaps matches TRBD1 (6 bases). CDR3 size: 15 residues. The germline V gene encodes CDR1 MNHEY and CDR2 SMNVEV (reference sequence). V gave up 2 bases and J gave up 5 bases, with 15 bases separating them. The CDR3 is CASSLMRTDLYGYTF. In nucleotides, the CDR3 is TGTGCCAGCAGTTTAATGCGGACAGACCTTTATGGCTACACCTTC.

The chain employs TRBV6-5 and TRBJ2-2; no clear D gene. The CDR3 length is 16 residues. The V end lost 1 base, the J end lost 1 base, and 10 bases lay between the germline ends. Germline V CDR1 and CDR2: MNHEY, SVGAGI. CDR3 amino acids: CASSYYDVLNTGELFF. The DNA for the CDR3 is TGTGCCAGCAGTTACTATGACGTGTTGAACACCGGGGAGCTGTTTTTT.

For this clone: One end of the junction varies from germline; a read error may be responsible. V gene TRBV7-9 combines with J gene TRBJ2-2, with 7 nucleotides matching TRBD1. The CDR3 covers 15 residues. Germline assignment: CDR1 SEHNR and CDR2 FQNEAQ (reference sequence). CDR3 sequence: CRTGLIPFPTGELFF. CDR3 sequence (DNA): TGCAGGACAGGACTCATCCCTTTCCCCACCGGGGAGCTGTTTTTT.

This clone was observed a single time. The chain is built from TRBV5-4 and TRBJ1-4; D unresolved. The germline V gene has CDR1 SGHNT and CDR2 YYREEE (reference sequence). Trimming took off 4 bases at V and 0 bases at J, with 7 bases between the two ends. The CDR3 has 14 amino acids. For the CDR3, the DNA is TGTGCCAGCAGCAGGGATGCAACTAATGAAAAACTGTTTTTT. Encoded protein: CASSRDATNEKLFF.

The chain has TRBV6-5 and TRBJ2-5; D may be TRBD1 or TRBD2 (5 bases each). CDR3 length: 15 amino acids. Germline V gene sequence: CDR1 MNHEY, CDR2 SVGAGI. Trimming shortened V by 0 bases and J by 5 bases, and 13 bases separated the two germline ends. CDR3 DNA sequence: TGTGCCAGCAGTTACTCGACCGGGACGCGGGAGACCCAGTACTTC. This codes for CASSYSTGTRETQYF.